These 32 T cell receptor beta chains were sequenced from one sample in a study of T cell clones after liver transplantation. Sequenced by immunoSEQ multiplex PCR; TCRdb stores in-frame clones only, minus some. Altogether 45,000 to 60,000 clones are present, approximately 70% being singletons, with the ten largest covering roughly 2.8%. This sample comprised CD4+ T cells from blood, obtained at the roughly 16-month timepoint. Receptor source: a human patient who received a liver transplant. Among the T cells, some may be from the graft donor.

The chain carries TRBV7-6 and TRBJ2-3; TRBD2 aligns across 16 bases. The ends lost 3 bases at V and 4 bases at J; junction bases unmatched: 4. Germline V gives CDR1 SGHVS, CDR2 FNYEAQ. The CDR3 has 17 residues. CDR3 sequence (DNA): TGTGCCAGCAGCTTCGGGACTAGCGGGAGGGGTGCAGATACGCAGTATTTT. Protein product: CASSFGTSGRGADTQYF. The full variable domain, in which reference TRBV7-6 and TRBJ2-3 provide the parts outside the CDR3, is GAGVSQSPRYKVTKRGQDVALRCDPISGHVSLYWYRQALGQGPEFLTYFNYEAQQDKSGLPNDRFSAERPEGSISTLTIQRTEQRDSAMYRCASSFGTSGRGADTQYFGPGTRLTVL.

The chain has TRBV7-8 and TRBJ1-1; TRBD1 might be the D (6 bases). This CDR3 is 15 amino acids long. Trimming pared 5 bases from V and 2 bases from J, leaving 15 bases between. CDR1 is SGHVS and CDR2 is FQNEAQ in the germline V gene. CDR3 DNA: TGTGCCAGCAGCGAGATGGGACAAATAAACACTGAAGCTTTCTTT. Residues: CASSEMGQINTEAFF.

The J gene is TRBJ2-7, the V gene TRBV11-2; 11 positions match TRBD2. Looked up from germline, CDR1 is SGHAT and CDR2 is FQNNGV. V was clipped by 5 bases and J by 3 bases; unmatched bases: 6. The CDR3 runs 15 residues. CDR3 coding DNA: TGTGCCAGCAGCCAACTAGCGGGGGACTTCTACGAGCAGTACTTC. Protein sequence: CASSQLAGDFYEQYF.

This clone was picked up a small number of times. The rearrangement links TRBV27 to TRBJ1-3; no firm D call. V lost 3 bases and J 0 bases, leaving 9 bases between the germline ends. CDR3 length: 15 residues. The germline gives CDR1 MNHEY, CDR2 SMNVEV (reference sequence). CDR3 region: CASSLLLSSGNTIYF. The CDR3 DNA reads TGTGCCAGCAGTTTGCTTCTGAGCTCTGGAAACACCATATATTTT.

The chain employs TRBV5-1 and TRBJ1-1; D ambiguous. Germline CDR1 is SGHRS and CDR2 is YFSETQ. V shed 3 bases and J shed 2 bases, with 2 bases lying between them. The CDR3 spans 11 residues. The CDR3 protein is CASSSNTEAFF. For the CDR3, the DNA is TGCGCCAGCAGCTCAAACACTGAAGCTTTCTTT. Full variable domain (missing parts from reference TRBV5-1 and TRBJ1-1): KAGVTQTPRYLIKTRGQQVTLSCSPISGHRSVSWYQQTPGQGLQFLFEYFSETQRNKGNFPGRFSGRQFSNSRSEMNVSTLELGDSALYLCASSSNTEAFFGQGTRLTVV.

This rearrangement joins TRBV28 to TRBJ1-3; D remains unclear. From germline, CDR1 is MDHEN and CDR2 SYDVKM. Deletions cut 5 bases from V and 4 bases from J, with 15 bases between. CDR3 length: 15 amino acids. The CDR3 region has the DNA TGTGCCAGCAGTGAACAGACGTCGGGAGGAAACACCATATATTTT. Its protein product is CASSEQTSGGNTIYF.

CDR3 nucleotides: TGTGCCAGCAGCCCGCGGGCTGACACGGTCGGGGCCGGGGAGCTGTTTTTT. It is translated as CASSPRADTVGAGELFF. The chain joins TRBV9 to TRBJ2-2; a weak D match, TRBD2 (5 bases). The CDR3 has 17 amino acids. From germline, CDR1 is SGDLS and CDR2 YYNGEE. V lost 4 bases and J lost 6, with 22 bases in between. Full variable domain (outside the CDR3, taken from reference TRBV9 and TRBJ2-2): DSGVTQTPKHLITATGQRVTLRCSPRSGDLSVYWYQQSLDQGLQFLIQYYNGEERAKGNILERFSAQQFPDLHSELNLSSLELGDSALYFCASSPRADTVGAGELFFGEGSRLTVL.

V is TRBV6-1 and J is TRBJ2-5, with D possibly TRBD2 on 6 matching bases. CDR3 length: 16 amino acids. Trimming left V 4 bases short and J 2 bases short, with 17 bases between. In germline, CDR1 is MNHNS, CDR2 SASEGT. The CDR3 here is CASSGVGWGTQETQYF. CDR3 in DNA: TGTGCCAGCAGTGGGGTGGGGTGGGGGACTCAAGAGACCCAGTACTTC.

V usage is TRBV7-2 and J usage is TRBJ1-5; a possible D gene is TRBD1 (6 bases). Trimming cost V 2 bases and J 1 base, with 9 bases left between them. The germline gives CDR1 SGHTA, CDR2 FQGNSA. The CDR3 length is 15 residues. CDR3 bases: TGTGCCAGCAGCTTAATAAGGGGGAGCAATCAGCCCCAGCATTTT. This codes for CASSLIRGSNQPQHF.

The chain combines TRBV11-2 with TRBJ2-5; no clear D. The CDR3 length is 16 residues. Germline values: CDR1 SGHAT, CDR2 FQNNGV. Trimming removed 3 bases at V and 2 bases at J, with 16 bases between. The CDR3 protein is CASSFSSWGTQETQYF. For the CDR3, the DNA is TGTGCCAGCAGCTTTTCCAGTTGGGGTACGCAAGAGACCCAGTACTTC.

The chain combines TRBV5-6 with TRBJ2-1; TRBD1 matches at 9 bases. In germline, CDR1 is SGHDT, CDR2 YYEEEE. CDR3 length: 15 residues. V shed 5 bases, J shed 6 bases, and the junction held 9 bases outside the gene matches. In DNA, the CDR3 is TGTGCCAGCAGTTCGCCCGGGACAGGGACCAATGAGCAGTTCTTC. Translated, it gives CASSSPGTGTNEQFF.

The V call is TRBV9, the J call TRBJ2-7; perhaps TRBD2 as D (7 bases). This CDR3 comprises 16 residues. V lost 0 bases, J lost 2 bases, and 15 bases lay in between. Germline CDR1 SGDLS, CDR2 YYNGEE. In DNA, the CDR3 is TGTGCCAGCAGCGTAGGTCTCGGGGGGCAAACCTACGAGCAGTACTTC. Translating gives CASSVGLGGQTYEQYF.

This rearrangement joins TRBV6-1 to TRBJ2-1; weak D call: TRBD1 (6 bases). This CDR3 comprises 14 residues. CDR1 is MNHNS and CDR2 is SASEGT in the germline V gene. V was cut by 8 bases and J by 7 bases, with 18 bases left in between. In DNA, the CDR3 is TGTGCCAGCCCCTCCGGACGGGACACGAATGAGCAGTTCTTC. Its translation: CASPSGRDTNEQFF.

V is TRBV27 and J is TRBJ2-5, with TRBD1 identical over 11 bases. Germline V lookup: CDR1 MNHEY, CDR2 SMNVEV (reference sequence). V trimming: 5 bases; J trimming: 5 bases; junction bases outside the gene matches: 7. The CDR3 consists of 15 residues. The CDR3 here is CASSTRTGGVETQYF. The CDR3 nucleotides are TGTGCCAGCAGTACCCGGACAGGGGGCGTTGAGACCCAGTACTTC.

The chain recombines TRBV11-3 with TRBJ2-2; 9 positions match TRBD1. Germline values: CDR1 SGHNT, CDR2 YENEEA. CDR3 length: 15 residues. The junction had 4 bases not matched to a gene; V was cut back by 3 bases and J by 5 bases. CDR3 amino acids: CASSFGTGLTGELFF. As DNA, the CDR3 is TGTGCCAGCAGCTTCGGGACAGGGCTAACCGGGGAGCTGTTTTTT.

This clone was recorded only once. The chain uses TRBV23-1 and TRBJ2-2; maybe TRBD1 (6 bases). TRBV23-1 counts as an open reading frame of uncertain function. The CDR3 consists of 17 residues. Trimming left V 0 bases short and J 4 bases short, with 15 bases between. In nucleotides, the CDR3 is TGCGCCAGCAGTCAATCGAACAGGGAGTGTTGCACCGGGGAGCTGTTTTTT. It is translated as CASSQSNRECCTGELFF.

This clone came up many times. Here the CDR3 reads CASSPRWRVGTEAFF. The CDR3 nucleotides read TGCGCCAGCAGCCCCCGGTGGAGGGTTGGCACTGAAGCTTTCTTT. The chain is built from TRBV5-1 and TRBJ1-1, with no clear D. The CDR3 has 15 residues. The germline CDR1 and CDR2 sequences are SGHRS and YFSETQ. V was pared by 4 bases and J by 4 bases, with 17 bases between. Complete variable domain (other parts from reference TRBV5-1 and TRBJ1-1): KAGVTQTPRYLIKTRGQQVTLSCSPISGHRSVSWYQQTPGQGLQFLFEYFSETQRNKGNFPGRFSGRQFSNSRSEMNVSTLELGDSALYLCASSPRWRVGTEAFFGQGTRLTVV.

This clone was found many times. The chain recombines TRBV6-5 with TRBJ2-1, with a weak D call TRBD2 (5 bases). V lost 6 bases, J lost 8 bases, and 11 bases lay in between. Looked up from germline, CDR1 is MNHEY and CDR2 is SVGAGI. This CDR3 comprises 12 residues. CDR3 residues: CASSPTSYEQFF. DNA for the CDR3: TGTGCCAGCAGCCCTACTAGTTATGAGCAGTTCTTC.

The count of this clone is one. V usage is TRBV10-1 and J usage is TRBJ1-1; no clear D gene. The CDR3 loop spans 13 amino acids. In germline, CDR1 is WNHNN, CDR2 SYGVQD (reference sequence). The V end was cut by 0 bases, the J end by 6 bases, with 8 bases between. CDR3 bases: TGCGCCAGCAGTGAGTCCTGGGCAGCTGAAGCTTTCTTT. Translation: CASSESWAAEAFF.

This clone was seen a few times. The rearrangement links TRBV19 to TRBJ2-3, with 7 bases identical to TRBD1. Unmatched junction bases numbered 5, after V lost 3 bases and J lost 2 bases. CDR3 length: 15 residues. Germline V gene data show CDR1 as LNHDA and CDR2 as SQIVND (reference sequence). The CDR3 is CASSMGQGDTDTQYF. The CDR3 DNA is TGTGCCAGTAGTATGGGGCAGGGGGACACAGATACGCAGTATTTT.

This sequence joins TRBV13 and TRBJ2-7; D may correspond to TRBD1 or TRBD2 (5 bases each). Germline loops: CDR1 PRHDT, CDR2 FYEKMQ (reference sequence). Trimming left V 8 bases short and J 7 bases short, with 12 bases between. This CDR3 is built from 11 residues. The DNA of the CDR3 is TGTGCCAGCGCCTCGGGGCGGGAGCAGTACTTC. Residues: CASASGREQYF.

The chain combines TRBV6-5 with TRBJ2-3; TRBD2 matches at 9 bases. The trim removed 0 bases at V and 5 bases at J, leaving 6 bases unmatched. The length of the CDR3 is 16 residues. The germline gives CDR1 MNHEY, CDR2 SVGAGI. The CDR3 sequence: CASSYSGGRDGDTQYF. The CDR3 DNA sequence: TGTGCCAGCAGTTACTCCGGCGGGAGGGATGGAGATACGCAGTATTTT.

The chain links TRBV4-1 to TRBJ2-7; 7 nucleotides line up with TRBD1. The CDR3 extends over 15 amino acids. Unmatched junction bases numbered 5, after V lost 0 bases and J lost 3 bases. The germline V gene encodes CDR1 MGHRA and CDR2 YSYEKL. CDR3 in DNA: TGCGCCAGCAGCCAAGAATCAAGGGGGCTCTACGAGCAGTACTTC. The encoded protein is CASSQESRGLYEQYF.

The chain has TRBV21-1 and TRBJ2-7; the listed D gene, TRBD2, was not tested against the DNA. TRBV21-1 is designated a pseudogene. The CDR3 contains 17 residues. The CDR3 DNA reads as TGTGCCAGCAGCAAAGTAGCTCTAGCGCCGAACTACTACGAGCAGTACGTC. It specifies CASSKVALAPNYYEQYV.

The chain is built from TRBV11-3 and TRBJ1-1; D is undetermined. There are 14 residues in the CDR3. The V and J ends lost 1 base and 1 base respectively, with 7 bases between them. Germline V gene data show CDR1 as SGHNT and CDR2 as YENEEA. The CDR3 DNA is TGTGCCAGCAGCTTAGCGAGACAGAACACTGAAGCTTTCTTT. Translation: CASSLARQNTEAFF.

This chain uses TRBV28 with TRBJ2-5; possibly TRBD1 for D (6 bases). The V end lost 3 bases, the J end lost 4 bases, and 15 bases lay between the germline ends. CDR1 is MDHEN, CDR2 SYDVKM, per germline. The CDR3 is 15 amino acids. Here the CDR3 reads CASSLHTGPGETQYF. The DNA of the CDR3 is TGTGCCAGCAGTTTGCACACAGGGCCGGGAGAGACCCAGTACTTC.

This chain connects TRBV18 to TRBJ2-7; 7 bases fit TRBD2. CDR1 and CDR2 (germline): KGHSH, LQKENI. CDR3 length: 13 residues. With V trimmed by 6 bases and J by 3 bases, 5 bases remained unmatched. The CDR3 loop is CASSGASGYEQYV. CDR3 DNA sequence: TGTGCCAGCTCGGGTGCTAGCGGCTACGAGCAGTACGTC.

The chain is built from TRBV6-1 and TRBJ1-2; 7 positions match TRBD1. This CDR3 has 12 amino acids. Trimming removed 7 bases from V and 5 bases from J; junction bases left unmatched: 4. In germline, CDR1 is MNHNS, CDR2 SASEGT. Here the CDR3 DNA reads TGTGCCAGCATGACAGGGTTTTATGGCTACACCTTC. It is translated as CASMTGFYGYTF.

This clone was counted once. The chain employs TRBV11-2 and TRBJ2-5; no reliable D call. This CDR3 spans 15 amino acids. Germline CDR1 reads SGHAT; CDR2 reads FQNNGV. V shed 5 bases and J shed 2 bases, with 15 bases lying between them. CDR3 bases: TGTGCCAGCAGCCCAGACCCGGTTGGACAAGAGACCCAGTACTTC. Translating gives CASSPDPVGQETQYF.

CDR3 nucleotide sequence: TGCGCCAGCAGCCCGGGGACAGTTCAAGAGACCCAGTACTTC. Translation: CASSPGTVQETQYF. The chain recombines TRBV5-1 with TRBJ2-5; 7 positions match TRBD1. In germline, CDR1 is SGHRS, CDR2 YFSETQ. With V trimmed by 4 bases and J by 2 bases, 5 bases remained unmatched. There are 14 residues in the CDR3.

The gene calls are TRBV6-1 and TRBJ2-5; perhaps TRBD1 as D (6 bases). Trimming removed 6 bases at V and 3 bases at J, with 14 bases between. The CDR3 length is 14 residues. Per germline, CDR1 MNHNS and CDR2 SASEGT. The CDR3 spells CASRQRTDKETQYF. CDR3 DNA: TGTGCCAGCAGGCAAAGGACAGATAAAGAGACCCAGTACTTC.

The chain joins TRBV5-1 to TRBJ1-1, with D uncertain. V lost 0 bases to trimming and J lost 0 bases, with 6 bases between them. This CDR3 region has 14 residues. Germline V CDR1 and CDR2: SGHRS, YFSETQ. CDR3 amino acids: CASSLGPMNTEAFF. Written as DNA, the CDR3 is TGCGCCAGCAGCTTGGGACCGATGAACACTGAAGCTTTCTTT.